A single sample is the source of the 12 T cell receptor beta chains below, sequenced in a study of CXCR3-negative and CXCR3-positive naive CD8 T cells. Whole-study results and caveats: When CXCR3-positive naive cells were set against CXCR3-negative naive cells, the former had more hydrophobic TRB CDR3s.

The antigens of these receptors remain unknown. In preparing the TRB cDNA libraries, 5' RACE with UMI labels was used. TCRdb re-analyzed the 5' RACE reads; it lists each CDR3 protein once, without DNA. The listing records thousands of distinct CDR3 sequences. The sample consisted of naive CXCR3+ CD8+ T cells from blood. As for subset: CD45RO-CCR7+CD27+CD95- naive CD8+ T cells expressing CXCR3 (TNR3+). These receptor sequences come from a human donor in good health. Some clones in this sample may be carry-over from other donors' samples.

This clonotype registers medium-sized (0.01 to 0.1%) by frequency. The rearrangement links TRBV14 to TRBJ2-6. Germline V gene sequence: CDR1 SGHDN, CDR2 FVKESK. The CDR3 is made up of 15 amino acids. Here the CDR3 reads CASSTQHSGANVLTF.

The chain combines TRBV12-3 or TRBV12-4 with TRBJ2-3; the TCRdb D gene call, TRBD2, has no DNA to confirm it. The CDR3 covers 16 residues. The CDR3 spells CASKNRQGFLTDTQYF.

The chain has TRBV7-2 and TRBJ2-3. The CDR3 has 15 residues. In germline, CDR1 is SGHTA, CDR2 FQGNSA. CDR3 sequence: CASSLAWGTTDTQYF.

The rearrangement links TRBV12-3 or TRBV12-4 to TRBJ2-1; TCRdb calls TRBD1, which cannot be checked without DNA. The CDR3 runs to 15 residues. CDR3 protein: CASRSSTGGPNEQFF.

J is TRBJ1-3 and V is TRBV29-1. CDR1 SQVTM and CDR2 ANQGSEA come from the germline V gene. The CDR3 contains 12 residues. CDR3 sequence: CSAELQGNTIYF.

This clonotype counts as medium-sized by frequency. This chain joins TRBV5-1 and TRBJ2-1; the D call from TCRdb, TRBD2, cannot be confirmed without DNA. Germline-derived CDR1 and CDR2 are SGHRS and YFSETQ. The CDR3 runs 18 residues. CDR3 sequence reads: CASSFISPSGGIGNEQFF.

J is TRBJ2-7 and V is TRBV29-1; checking the TCRdb D call of TRBD2 is not possible without DNA. CDR1 is SQVTM, CDR2 ANQGSEA, per germline. This CDR3 has 15 amino acids. The CDR3 sequence is CSVEGWSGLANEQYF.

This clonotype is classed as medium-sized (0.01 to 0.1%) by frequency. The CDR3 region is CASSSISTGPSNTEAFF. This chain connects TRBV5-1 to TRBJ1-1; TCRdb reports TRBD1, a call that lacks DNA to check it against. The CDR3 totals 17 residues. Germline-derived CDR1 and CDR2 are SGHRS and YFSETQ.

V gene TRBV29-1 combines with J gene TRBJ1-5; TCRdb indicates TRBD1, and absent DNA this call remains unverified. Germline V gene sequence: CDR1 SQVTM, CDR2 ANQGSEA. The CDR3 is 12 amino acids. The CDR3 sequence: CSVRTGEQPQHF.

Here the CDR3 reads CASSIDRVADTGELFF. The J gene is TRBJ2-2, the V gene TRBV9; with no DNA, the TCRdb D assignment of TRBD1 cannot be verified. CDR3 length: 16 residues. Germline V gives CDR1 SGDLS, CDR2 YYNGEE.

V usage is TRBV20-1 and J usage is TRBJ2-4; TCRdb selects TRBD1, and the lack of DNA leaves this call unchecked. Germline V gene data show CDR1 as DFQATT and CDR2 as SNEGSKA (reference sequence). This CDR3 region has 15 residues. This CDR3 is CSARAGDTSKNIQYF.

This clonotype ranks as medium-sized in terms of frequency. This sequence joins TRBV12-5 and TRBJ2-2; TCRdb returns TRBD1, unconfirmable since there is no DNA. CDR3 length: 16 residues. CDR1 LGHNT and CDR2 FRNRAP come from the germline V gene. CDR3 sequence: CASGPGQGLNTGELFF.